Presented here are 17 T cell receptor beta chains from one specimen sequenced in a study of blood T cell repertoires in COVID-19. Some clones are missing from TCRdb's copy, which holds only in-frame ones; the method was immunoSEQ multiplex PCR. The data contain around 230,000 clones, about 85% of them singletons. Specimen: peripheral blood. These receptors were taken from an elderly woman with acute or convalescent COVID-19.

Details on this clone: The sample holds other DNA sequences that translate to the same CDR3. The rearrangement uses TRBV3-1 (or the pseudogene TRBV3-2) and TRBJ1-3; weak D call: TRBD1 (5 bases). The V gene lost 0 bases and the J gene lost 7 bases, with 7 bases spanning the gap. CDR3 length equals 13 residues. Germline V gives CDR1 LGHDT, CDR2 YNNKEL (reference sequence). The CDR3, as DNA: TGTGCCAGCAGCCAAGACCGGGGGAACACCATATATTTT. This codes for CASSQDRGNTIYF.

This rearrangement joins TRBV4-1 to TRBJ2-2; 7 positions agree with TRBD1. The CDR3 contains 15 residues. V trimming: 1 base; J trimming: 4 bases; junction bases outside the gene matches: 3. Germline CDR1 is MGHRA and CDR2 is YSYEKL. CDR3 in amino acids: CASSQVDRVTGELFF. The CDR3 region has the DNA TGCGCCAGCAGCCAAGTTGACAGGGTCACCGGGGAGCTGTTTTTT.

The chain links TRBV28 to TRBJ2-5, with D perhaps TRBD1 (5 bases). The germline gives CDR1 MDHEN, CDR2 SYDVKM. The CDR3 sequence is 14 residues long. The V end was cut by 3 bases, the J end by 9 bases, with 17 bases between. The CDR3 sequence is CASSLNPSLGAQYF. DNA for the CDR3: TGTGCCAGCAGTTTGAACCCCTCCCTAGGGGCCCAGTACTTC.

The rearrangement joins TRBV5-1 to TRBJ2-7, with 11 bases fitting TRBD1. CDR1 is SGHRS and CDR2 is YFSETQ in the germline V gene. This CDR3 spans 14 amino acids. V shed 4 bases, J shed 5 bases, and the junction held 5 bases outside the gene matches. For the CDR3, the DNA is TGCGCCAGCAGCACCCGGGACAGGGGGGACGAGCAGTACTTC. It codes for CASSTRDRGDEQYF.

There are a few counts of this clone. The CDR3 DNA is TGCGCCAGCAGCTTGGGGGTCCCGGGACTAGCGGGAGGACATGAGCAGTTCTTC. Encoded protein: CASSLGVPGLAGGHEQFF. The gene calls are TRBV5-1 and TRBJ2-1; 15 nucleotides line up with TRBD2. CDR1 and CDR2 (germline): SGHRS, YFSETQ. The length of the CDR3 is 18 residues. V lost 0 bases, J lost 8 bases, and 9 bases stayed unmatched. Supplemented by reference TRBV5-1 and TRBJ2-1, the full variable domain reads KAGVTQTPRYLIKTRGQQVTLSCSPISGHRSVSWYQQTPGQGLQFLFEYFSETQRNKGNFPGRFSGRQFSNSRSEMNVSTLELGDSALYLCASSLGVPGLAGGHEQFFGPGTRLTVL.

This clone was detected once. The chain joins TRBV19 to TRBJ1-5; D remains unclear. Trimming cost V 7 bases and J 4 bases, with 11 bases left between them. CDR3 length: 13 amino acids. Germline V gives CDR1 LNHDA, CDR2 SQIVND (reference sequence). The CDR3 here is CASNRASNQPQHF. CDR3 sequence (DNA): TGTGCCAGTAATCGAGCATCTAATCAGCCCCAGCATTTT. Based on the CDR3 plus reference TRBV19 and TRBJ1-5, the full variable domain is DGGITQSPKYLFRKEGQNVTLSCEQNLNHDAMYWYRQDPGQGLRLIYYSQIVNDFQKGDIAEGYSVSREKKESFPLTVTSAQKNPTAFYLCASNRASNQPQHFGDGTRLSIL.

The chain couples TRBV5-1 to TRBJ1-2; D remains ambiguous. Looked up from germline, CDR1 is SGHRS and CDR2 is YFSETQ. The CDR3 length is 12 residues. Trimming took off 1 base at V and 3 bases at J, with 4 bases between the two ends. The CDR3 DNA is TGCGCCAGCAGCTTGCCGGACTATGGCTACACCTTC. Translation gives CASSLPDYGYTF.

This clone occurred a few times. The V and J genes are TRBV5-1 and TRBJ2-3; the match to TRBD2 covers 8 bases. The V gene end was trimmed by 4 bases and the J gene end by 6 bases; junction bases not matched to a gene: 13. This CDR3 has 16 amino acids. Germline CDR1 SGHRS, CDR2 YFSETQ. DNA of the CDR3: TGCGCCAGCAGCCTCCTGGCGGGGGGATCAGGGGATACGCAGTATTTT. Amino acid sequence: CASSLLAGGSGDTQYF.

This chain connects TRBV6-1 to TRBJ1-4; 8 bases fit TRBD1. Germline V gene data show CDR1 as MNHNS and CDR2 as SASEGT. V gave up 2 bases and J gave up 5 bases; unmatched junction bases: 7. The CDR3 has 16 amino acids. The CDR3 loop is CASSEISGQANEKLFF. CDR3 bases: TGTGCCAGCAGTGAAATCTCGGGACAGGCGAATGAAAAACTGTTTTTT.

The chain is built from TRBV24-1 and TRBJ2-7, with 14 bases aligning to TRBD2. CDR1 is KGHDR, CDR2 SFDVKD, per germline. The CDR3 contains 16 residues. The J segment lost 5 bases and the V segment lost 4 bases, leaving 6 bases of the junction unmatched. CDR3 coding DNA: TGTGCCACCAGTGACTCGGGACTAGCGGGAGTAAACGAGCAGTACTTC. Protein sequence: CATSDSGLAGVNEQYF.

The chain is built from TRBV5-1 and TRBJ2-6, with 7 bases aligning to TRBD1. V was clipped by 1 base and J by 1 base; unmatched bases: 5. The CDR3 consists of 17 residues. Germline lookup yields CDR1 SGHRS and CDR2 YFSETQ. DNA for the CDR3: TGCGCCAGCAGCTTGCAGGGGGACATTTCTGGGGCCAACGTCCTGACTTTC. Amino acid sequence: CASSLQGDISGANVLTF.

This rearrangement joins TRBV6-1 to TRBJ2-2; D is unclear. Germline V gene data show CDR1 as MNHNS and CDR2 as SASEGT. This CDR3 is 12 amino acids long. The V gene lost 5 bases and the J gene lost 9 bases, with 10 bases spanning the gap. The CDR3 loop reads CASSPVSRELFF. The CDR3 coding sequence is TGTGCCAGCAGTCCCGTTTCCCGGGAGCTGTTTTTT.

The chain employs TRBV28 and TRBJ2-7, with 8 bases that match TRBD2. The CDR3 is 12 amino acids. With 10 bases clipped from V and 2 bases from J, the junction kept 4 bases outside the gene matches. CDR1 is MDHEN, CDR2 SYDVKM, per germline. CDR3 residues: CATRGGTYEQYF. The CDR3 coding sequence is TGTGCCACCCGGGGGGGAACCTACGAGCAGTACTTC. The whole variable domain, remainder taken from reference TRBV28 and TRBJ2-7, is DVKVTQSSRYLVKRTGEKVFLECVQDMDHENMFWYRQDPGLGLRLIYFSYDVKMKEKGDIPEGYSVSREKKERFSLILESASTNQTSMYLCATRGGTYEQYFGPGTRLTVT.

The chain couples TRBV7-8 to TRBJ2-7, with a tentative D call TRBD2 (7 bases). The CDR3 length is 16 residues. Germline V lookup: CDR1 SGHVS, CDR2 FQNEAQ. Trimming removed 1 base at V and 0 bases at J, with 13 bases between. The CDR3 is CASSLEGGPASYEQYF. In DNA form, the CDR3 reads TGTGCCAGCAGCTTAGAGGGGGGGCCGGCCTCCTACGAGCAGTACTTC.

The chain uses TRBV2 and TRBJ2-7, with D unclear. Trimming removed 3 bases at V and 3 bases at J, with 12 bases between. The CDR3 extends over 14 amino acids. Per germline, CDR1 SNHLY and CDR2 FYNNEI. The CDR3 sequence is CASSDDPKRYEQYF. The CDR3 DNA is TGTGCCAGCAGTGACGATCCTAAACGCTACGAGCAGTACTTC.

V and J are TRBV7-9 and TRBJ1-1; no definite D call. CDR3 length: 13 amino acids. Between the trimmed V and J ends, which lost 3 bases and 3 bases, there was a span of 8 bases. From germline, CDR1 is SEHNR and CDR2 FQNEAQ (reference sequence). The CDR3 spells CASSFGTDTEAFF. CDR3 DNA sequence: TGTGCCAGCAGCTTCGGTACAGACACTGAAGCTTTCTTT.

A single count supports this clone. This chain uses TRBV3-1 (or the pseudogene TRBV3-2) with TRBJ2-1, with a tentative D call TRBD1 (5 bases). Trimming left V 1 base short and J 0 bases short, with 7 bases between. The CDR3 loop spans 15 amino acids. Germline assignment: CDR1 LGHDT and CDR2 YNNKEL (reference sequence). The CDR3 nucleotides read TGTGCCAGCAGCCAAGGGGGCCCCTCCTACAATGAGCAGTTCTTC. Protein product: CASSQGGPSYNEQFF.